This TCR beta chain comes out of a study of human T cells and chemical hapten exposure. Across the study: Variation in per-sample TCR yields came mainly from small pooled library volume differences.

The CDR3 runs to 13 residues. Germline V lookup: CDR1 ENHRY, CDR2 SYGVKD. The trim removed 8 bases at V and 1 base at J, leaving 3 bases unmatched. This clonotype was seen many times. Time point: patch test 2, 6 weeks after DPC sensitization. Regarding treatment: therapeutic diphenylcyclopropenone sensitization with weekly scalp DPC. TCRdb processed the RACE reads anew with MiXCR; each CDR3 protein has one entry. The data contain roughly 380,000 distinct CDR3 sequences, over 6% of them singletons. The sequence came from a woman in her late teens or twenties with alopecia areata. Some clones in this sample may be carry-over from other donors' samples. Source: whole blood, taken in connection with sensitization to the hapten diphenylcyclopropenone (DPC). The J gene is TRBJ1-1, the V gene TRBV10-3; 8 bases line up with TRBD1. Here the CDR3 reads CAIGQGANTEAFF. CDR3 nucleotide sequence: TGTGCCATCGGCCAGGGGGCGAACACTGAAGCTTTCTTT.